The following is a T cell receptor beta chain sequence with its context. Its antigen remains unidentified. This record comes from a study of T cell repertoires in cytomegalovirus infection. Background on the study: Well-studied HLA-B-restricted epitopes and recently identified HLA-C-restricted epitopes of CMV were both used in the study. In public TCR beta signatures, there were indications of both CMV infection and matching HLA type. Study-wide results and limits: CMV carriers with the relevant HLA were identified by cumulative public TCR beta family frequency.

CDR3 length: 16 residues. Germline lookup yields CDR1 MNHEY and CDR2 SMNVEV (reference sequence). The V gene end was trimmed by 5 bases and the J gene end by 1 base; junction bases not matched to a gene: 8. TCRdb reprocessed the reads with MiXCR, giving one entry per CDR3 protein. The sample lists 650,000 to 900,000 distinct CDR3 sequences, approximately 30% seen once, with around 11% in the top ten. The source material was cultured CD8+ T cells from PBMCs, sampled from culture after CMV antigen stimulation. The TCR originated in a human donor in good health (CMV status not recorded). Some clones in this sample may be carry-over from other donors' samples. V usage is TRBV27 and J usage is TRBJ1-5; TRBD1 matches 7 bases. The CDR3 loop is CASSPTGWNSNQPQHF. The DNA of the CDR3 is TGTGCCAGCAGTCCGACAGGGTGGAACAGCAATCAGCCCCAGCATTTT.